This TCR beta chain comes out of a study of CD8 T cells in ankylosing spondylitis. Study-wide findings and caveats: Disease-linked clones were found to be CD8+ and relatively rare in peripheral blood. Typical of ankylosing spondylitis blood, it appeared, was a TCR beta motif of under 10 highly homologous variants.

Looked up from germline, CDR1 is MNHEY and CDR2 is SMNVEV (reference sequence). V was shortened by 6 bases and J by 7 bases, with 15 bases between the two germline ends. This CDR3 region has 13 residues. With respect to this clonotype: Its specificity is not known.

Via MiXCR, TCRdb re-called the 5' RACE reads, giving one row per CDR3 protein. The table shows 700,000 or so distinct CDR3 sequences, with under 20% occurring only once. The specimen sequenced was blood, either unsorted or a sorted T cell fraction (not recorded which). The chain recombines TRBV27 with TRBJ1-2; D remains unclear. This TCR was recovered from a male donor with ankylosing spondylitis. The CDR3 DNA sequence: TGTGCCAGCAGCCCTCCGGCCCCCGGTGGCTACACCTTC. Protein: CASSPPAPGGYTF.